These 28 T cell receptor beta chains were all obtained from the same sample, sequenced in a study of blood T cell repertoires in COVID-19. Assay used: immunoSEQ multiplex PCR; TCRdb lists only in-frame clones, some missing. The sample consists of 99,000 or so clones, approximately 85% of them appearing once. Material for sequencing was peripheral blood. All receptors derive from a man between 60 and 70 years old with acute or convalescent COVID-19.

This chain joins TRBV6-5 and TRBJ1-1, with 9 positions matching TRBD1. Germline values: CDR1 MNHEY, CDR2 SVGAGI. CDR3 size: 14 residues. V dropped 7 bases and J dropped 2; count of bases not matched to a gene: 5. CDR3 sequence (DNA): TGTGCCAGCATGCCGGGACAGGGTAACACTGAAGCTTTCTTT. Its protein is CASMPGQGNTEAFF.

This chain's CDR3 is CASSASGQGFEKLFF. The CDR3 bases are TGCGCCAGCAGCGCGTCGGGACAGGGGTTTGAAAAACTGTTTTTT. This chain connects TRBV5-1 to TRBJ1-4, with 10 bases aligning to TRBD1. The germline V gene has CDR1 SGHRS and CDR2 YFSETQ. The CDR3 runs 15 residues. V lost 4 bases to trimming and J lost 7 bases; unmatched junction nucleotides: 7.

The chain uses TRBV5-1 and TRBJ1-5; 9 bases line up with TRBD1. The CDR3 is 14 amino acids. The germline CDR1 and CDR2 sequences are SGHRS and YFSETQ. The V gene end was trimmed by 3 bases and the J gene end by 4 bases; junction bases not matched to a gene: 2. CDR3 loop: CASSSGQGNQPQHF. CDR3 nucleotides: TGCGCCAGCAGCTCGGGACAGGGAAATCAGCCCCAGCATTTT. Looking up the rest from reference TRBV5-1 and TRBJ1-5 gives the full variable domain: KAGVTQTPRYLIKTRGQQVTLSCSPISGHRSVSWYQQTPGQGLQFLFEYFSETQRNKGNFPGRFSGRQFSNSRSEMNVSTLELGDSALYLCASSSGQGNQPQHFGDGTRLSIL.

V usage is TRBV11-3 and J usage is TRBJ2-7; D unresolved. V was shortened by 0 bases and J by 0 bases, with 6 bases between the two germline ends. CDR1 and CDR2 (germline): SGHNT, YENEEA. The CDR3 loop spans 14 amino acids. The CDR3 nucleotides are TGTGCCAGCAGCTTAGAACAGTCCTCCTACGAGCAGTACTTC. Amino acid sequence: CASSLEQSSYEQYF.

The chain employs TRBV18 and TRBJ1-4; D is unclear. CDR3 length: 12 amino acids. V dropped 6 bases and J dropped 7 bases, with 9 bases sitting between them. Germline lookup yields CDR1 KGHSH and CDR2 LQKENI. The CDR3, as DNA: TGTGCCAGCTCCCGAGAAGTTGAAAAACTGTTTTTT. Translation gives CASSREVEKLFF.

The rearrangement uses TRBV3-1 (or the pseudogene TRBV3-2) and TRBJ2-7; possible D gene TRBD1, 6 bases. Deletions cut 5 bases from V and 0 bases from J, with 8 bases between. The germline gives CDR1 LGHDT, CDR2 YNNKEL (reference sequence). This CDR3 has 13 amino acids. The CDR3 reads CASSDRHSYEQYF. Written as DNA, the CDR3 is TGTGCCAGCAGCGACAGGCACTCCTACGAGCAGTACTTC.

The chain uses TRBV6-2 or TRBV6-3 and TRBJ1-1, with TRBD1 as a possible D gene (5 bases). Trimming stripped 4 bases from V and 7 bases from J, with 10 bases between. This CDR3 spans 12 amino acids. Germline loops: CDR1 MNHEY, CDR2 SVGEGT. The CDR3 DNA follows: TGTGCCAGCAGTTTGGGACTGATTGAAGCTTTCTTT. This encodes CASSLGLIEAFF.

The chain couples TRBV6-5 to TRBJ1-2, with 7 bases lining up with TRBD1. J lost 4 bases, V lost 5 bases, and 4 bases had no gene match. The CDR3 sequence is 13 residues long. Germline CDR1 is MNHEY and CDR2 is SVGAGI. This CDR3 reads CASSNTGVYGYTF. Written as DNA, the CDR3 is TGTGCCAGCAGTAATACAGGGGTCTATGGCTACACCTTC.

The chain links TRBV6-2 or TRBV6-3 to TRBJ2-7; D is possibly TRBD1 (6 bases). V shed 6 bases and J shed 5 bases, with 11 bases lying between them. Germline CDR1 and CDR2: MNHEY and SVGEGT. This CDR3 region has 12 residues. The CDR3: CASSPRGNEQYF. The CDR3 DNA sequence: TGTGCCAGCAGCCCCAGGGGAAACGAGCAGTACTTC.

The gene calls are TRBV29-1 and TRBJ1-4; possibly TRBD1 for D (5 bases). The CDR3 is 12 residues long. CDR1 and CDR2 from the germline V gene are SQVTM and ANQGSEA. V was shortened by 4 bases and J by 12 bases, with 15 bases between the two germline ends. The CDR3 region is CSVVANGGELFF. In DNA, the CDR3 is TGCAGCGTTGTTGCAAACGGGGGGGAACTGTTTTTT.

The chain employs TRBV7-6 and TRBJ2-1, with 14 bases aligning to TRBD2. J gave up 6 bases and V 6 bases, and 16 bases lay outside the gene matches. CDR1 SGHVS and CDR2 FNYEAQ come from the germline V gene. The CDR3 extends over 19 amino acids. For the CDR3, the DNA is TGTGCCAGCAGTCCGACTAGCGGGGGGGCTGTGACGAAGGTCAATGAGCAGTTCTTC. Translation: CASSPTSGGAVTKVNEQFF. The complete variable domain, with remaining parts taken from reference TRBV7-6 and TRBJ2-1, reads GAGVSQSPRYKVTKRGQDVALRCDPISGHVSLYWYRQALGQGPEFLTYFNYEAQQDKSGLPNDRFSAERPEGSISTLTIQRTEQRDSAMYRCASSPTSGGAVTKVNEQFFGPGTRLTVL.

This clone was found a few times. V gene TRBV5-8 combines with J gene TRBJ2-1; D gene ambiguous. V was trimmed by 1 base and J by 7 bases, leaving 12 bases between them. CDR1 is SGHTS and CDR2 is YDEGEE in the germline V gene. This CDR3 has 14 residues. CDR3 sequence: CASSLPVSVNEQFF. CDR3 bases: TGTGCCAGCAGCTTGCCGGTGTCGGTAAATGAGCAGTTCTTC.

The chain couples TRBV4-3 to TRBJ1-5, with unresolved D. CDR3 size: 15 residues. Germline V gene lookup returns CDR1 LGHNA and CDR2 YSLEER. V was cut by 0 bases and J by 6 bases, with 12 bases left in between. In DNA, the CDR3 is TGCGCCAGCAGCCAAGATATGGGGAGAGGTCAGCCCCAGCATTTT. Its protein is CASSQDMGRGQPQHF.

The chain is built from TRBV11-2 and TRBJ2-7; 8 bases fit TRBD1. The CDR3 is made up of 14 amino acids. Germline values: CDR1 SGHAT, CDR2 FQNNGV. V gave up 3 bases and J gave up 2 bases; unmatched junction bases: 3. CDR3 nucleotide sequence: TGTGCCAGCAGCTTCCAGGGGGCGGCCTACGAGCAGTACTTC. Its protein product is CASSFQGAAYEQYF.

CDR3 region: CASSNRAAYNEQFF. In nucleotides, the CDR3 is TGTGCCAGTAGTAACAGGGCGGCCTACAATGAGCAGTTCTTC. The chain employs TRBV19 and TRBJ2-1, with D possibly being TRBD1 (6 bases). CDR1 and CDR2 from the germline V gene are LNHDA and SQIVND (reference sequence). This CDR3 comprises 14 residues. V dropped 4 bases and J dropped 2 bases, with 9 bases sitting between them. The variable domain in full, completed from reference TRBV19 and TRBJ2-1, reads DGGITQSPKYLFRKEGQNVTLSCEQNLNHDAMYWYRQDPGQGLRLIYYSQIVNDFQKGDIAEGYSVSREKKESFPLTVTSAQKNPTAFYLCASSNRAAYNEQFFGPGTRLTVL.

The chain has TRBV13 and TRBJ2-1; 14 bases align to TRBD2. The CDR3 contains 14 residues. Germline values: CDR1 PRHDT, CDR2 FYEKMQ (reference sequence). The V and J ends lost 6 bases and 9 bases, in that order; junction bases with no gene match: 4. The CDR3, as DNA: TGTGCCAGCAGGGGACTAGCGGGAGTGAGTGAGCAGTTCTTC. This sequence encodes CASRGLAGVSEQFF.

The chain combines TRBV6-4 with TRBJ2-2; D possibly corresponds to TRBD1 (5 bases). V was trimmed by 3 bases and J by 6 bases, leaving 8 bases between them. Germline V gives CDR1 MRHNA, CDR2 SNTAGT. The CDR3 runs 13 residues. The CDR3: CASSDSGSGELFF. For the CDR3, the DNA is TGTGCCAGCAGTGATTCAGGGTCCGGGGAGCTGTTTTTT.

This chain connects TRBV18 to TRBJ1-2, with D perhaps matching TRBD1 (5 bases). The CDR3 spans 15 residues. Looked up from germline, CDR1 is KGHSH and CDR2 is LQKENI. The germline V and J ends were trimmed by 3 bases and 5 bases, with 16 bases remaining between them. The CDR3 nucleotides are TGTGCCAGCTCACCGTCGACACTGGGGCTTTATGGCTACACCTTC. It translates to CASSPSTLGLYGYTF.

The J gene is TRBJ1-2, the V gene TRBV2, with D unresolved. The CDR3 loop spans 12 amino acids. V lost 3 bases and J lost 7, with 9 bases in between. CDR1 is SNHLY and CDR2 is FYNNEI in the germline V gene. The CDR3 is CASSEDEGGYTF. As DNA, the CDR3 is TGTGCCAGCAGTGAGGACGAGGGTGGCTACACCTTC.

The CDR3 DNA reads as TGTGCCAGCAGTGTCGTGTCTGGGGCCAACGTCCTGACTTTC. Translation gives CASSVVSGANVLTF. This chain links TRBV2 with TRBJ2-6, with D uncertain. With 4 bases removed from V and 1 base from J, the gap between germline ends came to 5 bases. The germline gives CDR1 SNHLY, CDR2 FYNNEI. This CDR3 has 14 residues.

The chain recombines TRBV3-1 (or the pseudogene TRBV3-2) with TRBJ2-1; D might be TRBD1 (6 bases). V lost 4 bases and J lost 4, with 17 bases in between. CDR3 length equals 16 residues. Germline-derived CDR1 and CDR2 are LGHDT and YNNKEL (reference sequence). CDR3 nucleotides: TGTGCCAGCAGCCCAGGGGATCTTATACGGTACAATGAGCAGTTCTTC. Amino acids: CASSPGDLIRYNEQFF.

The CDR3 region has the DNA TGTGCCAGCTCCCGATCAGGAGGGACAGACGAGCAGTACTTC. It codes for CASSRSGGTDEQYF. The rearrangement links TRBV18 to TRBJ2-7; weak D call: TRBD1 (7 bases). Germline CDR1 is KGHSH and CDR2 is LQKENI. The CDR3 contains 14 residues. The V end lost 6 bases, the J end lost 5 bases, and 17 bases lay between the germline ends.

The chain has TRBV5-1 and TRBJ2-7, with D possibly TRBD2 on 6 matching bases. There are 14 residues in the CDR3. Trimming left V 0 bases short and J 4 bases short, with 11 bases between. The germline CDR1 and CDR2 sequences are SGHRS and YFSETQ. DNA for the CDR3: TGCGCCAGCAGCTTGGGTCGGGAGTCGTACGAGCAGTACTTC. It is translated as CASSLGRESYEQYF.

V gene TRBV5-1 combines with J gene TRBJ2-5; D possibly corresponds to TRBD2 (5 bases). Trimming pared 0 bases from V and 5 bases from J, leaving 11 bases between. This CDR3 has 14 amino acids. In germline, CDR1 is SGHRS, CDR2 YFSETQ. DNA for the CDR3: TGCGCCAGCAGCTTGGCGGGGAACCCGGAGACCCAGTACTTC. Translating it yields CASSLAGNPETQYF. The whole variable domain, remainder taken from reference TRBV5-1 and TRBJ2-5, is KAGVTQTPRYLIKTRGQQVTLSCSPISGHRSVSWYQQTPGQGLQFLFEYFSETQRNKGNFPGRFSGRQFSNSRSEMNVSTLELGDSALYLCASSLAGNPETQYFGPGTRLLVL.

In nucleotides, the CDR3 is TGTGCCAGCAGCGGGAGTCAGGGGGCCAACGTCCTGACTTTC. Protein product: CASSGSQGANVLTF. The V call is TRBV7-3, the J call TRBJ2-6; D possibly corresponds to TRBD2 (5 bases). Germline assignment: CDR1 SGHTA and CDR2 FQGTGA. V was clipped by 5 bases and J by 4 bases, with 9 bases between them. The CDR3 has 14 amino acids.

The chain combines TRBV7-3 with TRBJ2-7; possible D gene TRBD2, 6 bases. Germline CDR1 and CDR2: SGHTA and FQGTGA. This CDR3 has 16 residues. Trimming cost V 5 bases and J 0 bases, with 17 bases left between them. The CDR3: CASSPWGGGLSYEQYF. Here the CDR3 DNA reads TGTGCCAGCAGCCCATGGGGAGGCGGCCTCTCCTACGAGCAGTACTTC.

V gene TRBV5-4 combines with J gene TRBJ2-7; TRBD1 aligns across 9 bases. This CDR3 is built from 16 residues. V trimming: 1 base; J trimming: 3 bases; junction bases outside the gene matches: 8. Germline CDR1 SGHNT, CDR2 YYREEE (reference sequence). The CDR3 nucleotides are TGTGCCAGCAGCTTGTCCATCGGGACAGGGTTCTACGAGCAGTACTTC. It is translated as CASSLSIGTGFYEQYF.

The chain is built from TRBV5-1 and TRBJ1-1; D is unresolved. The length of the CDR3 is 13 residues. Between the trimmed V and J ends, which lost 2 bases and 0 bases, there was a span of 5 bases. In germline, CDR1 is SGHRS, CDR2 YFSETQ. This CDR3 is CASSLLVNTEAFF. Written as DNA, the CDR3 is TGCGCCAGCAGCTTACTAGTGAACACTGAAGCTTTCTTT.